A single sample gave rise to the 29 T cell receptor beta chains below, sequenced in a study of cytomegalovirus exposure and HLA in healthy donors. It was with 60 Vbeta and 13 Jbeta primers that the PCR ran. The method was immunoSEQ multiplex PCR; TCRdb's version includes in-frame clones alone and lacks a portion of them. Of 180,000 or so clones in the sample, just over 75% were seen once. Sequencing used PBMCs. The receptors originated from a woman aged 25 to 39 in good health and CMV-seropositive.

Points on this clone: Other DNA sequences in the same sample also yield this CDR3. This chain joins TRBV9 and TRBJ2-7, with D perhaps matching TRBD2 (6 bases). CDR1 is SGDLS and CDR2 is YYNGEE in the germline V gene. This CDR3 region has 14 residues. Trimming shortened V by 2 bases and J by 3 bases, and 12 bases separated the two germline ends. The CDR3: CASSVGTSGYEQYF. CDR3 nucleotides: TGTGCCAGCAGCGTGGGGACTTCGGGCTACGAGCAGTACTTC.

The CDR3 DNA is TGTGCCAGCTCACTTCCCGGCGGTCAGCCCCAGCATTTT. It yields the protein CASSLPGGQPQHF. The V call is TRBV18, the J call TRBJ1-5, with D unresolved. V was trimmed by 4 bases and J by 6 bases, leaving 10 bases between them. The germline V gene has CDR1 KGHSH and CDR2 LQKENI. This CDR3 is 13 amino acids long.

The chain couples TRBV5-6 to TRBJ2-2, with D possibly matching TRBD1 (6 bases). The CDR3 is 13 residues long. V was pared by 1 base and J by 6 bases, with 7 bases between. The germline V gene encodes CDR1 SGHDT and CDR2 YYEEEE. This CDR3 is CASSLWGPGELFF. The CDR3 DNA follows: TGTGCCAGCAGCTTGTGGGGGCCCGGGGAGCTGTTTTTT.

V usage is TRBV4-3 and J usage is TRBJ2-1, with 8 bases fitting TRBD1. CDR1 is LGHNA, CDR2 YSLEER, per germline. With V trimmed by 4 bases and J by 1 base, 9 bases remained unmatched. The CDR3 totals 17 residues. CDR3 in amino acids: CASSRETGASSYNEQFF. In DNA, the CDR3 is TGCGCCAGCAGCCGAGAGACAGGGGCGAGTTCCTACAATGAGCAGTTCTTC.

The chain employs TRBV27 and TRBJ2-3, with D perhaps matching TRBD2 (6 bases). Per the germline V gene, CDR1 is MNHEY and CDR2 is SMNVEV (reference sequence). V shed 9 bases and J shed 0 bases, with 13 bases lying between them. CDR3 length equals 14 residues. The DNA of the CDR3 is TGTGCCAGGGAAGGAGGGGACAGCACAGATACGCAGTATTTT. Its protein is CAREGGDSTDTQYF.

The V call is TRBV6-1, the J call TRBJ2-7; a weak D match, TRBD2 (6 bases). The CDR3 consists of 16 residues. CDR1 is MNHNS and CDR2 is SASEGT in the germline V gene. V shed 3 bases and J shed 0 bases, with 15 bases lying between them. In DNA form, the CDR3 reads TGTGCCAGCAGTGAGTTGTTCGGGGGAAGCTCCTACGAGCAGTACTTC. This encodes CASSELFGGSSYEQYF.

The chain carries TRBV30 and TRBJ1-2; no firm D call. The CDR3 extends over 13 amino acids. Trimming cost V 7 bases and J 4 bases, with 16 bases left between them. CDR1 is GTSNPN and CDR2 is SVGIG in the germline V gene (reference sequence). The CDR3: CAFPPPGSYGYTF. CDR3 bases: TGTGCCTTCCCGCCCCCGGGGAGCTATGGCTACACCTTC.

The rearrangement uses TRBV27 and TRBJ1-1, with TRBD1 matching over 8 bases. This CDR3 has 14 residues. The V gene's germline CDR1 is MNHEY and CDR2 SMNVEV (reference sequence). V gave up 3 bases and J gave up 5 bases; unmatched junction bases: 5. Here the CDR3 DNA reads TGTGCCAGCAGTTTCAGACAGGGGAGGACTGAAGCTTTCTTT. It specifies CASSFRQGRTEAFF.

There are a few counts of this clone. In DNA, the CDR3 is TGTGCCACGGGATGGGGTGGTGGAAACACCATATATTTT. Residues: CATGWGGGNTIYF. The rearrangement uses TRBV19 and TRBJ1-3; D remains ambiguous. The V gene's germline CDR1 is LNHDA and CDR2 SQIVND (reference sequence). V dropped 10 bases and J dropped 3 bases, with 13 bases sitting between them. The CDR3 is 13 amino acids.

The CDR3 is CSSGGETQYF. As DNA, the CDR3 is TGCAGCTCCGGGGGGGAGACCCAGTACTTC. The chain joins TRBV29-1 to TRBJ2-5; TRBD2 aligns across 7 bases. Germline CDR1 is SQVTM and CDR2 is ANQGSEA. Losses at the gene ends were 8 bases for V and 5 bases for J; bases not matched to a gene: 2. This CDR3 has 10 amino acids.

The chain carries TRBV19 and TRBJ1-2, with 8 nucleotides matching TRBD1. The CDR3 runs to 14 residues. Unmatched junction bases numbered 8, after V lost 3 bases and J lost 8 bases. CDR1 is LNHDA and CDR2 is SQIVND in the germline V gene (reference sequence). Here the CDR3 DNA reads TGTGCCAGTAGTATCGAGACAGGGGCGTACGGCTACACCTTC. This sequence encodes CASSIETGAYGYTF.

The chain couples TRBV9 to TRBJ1-1; a possible D gene is TRBD1 (6 bases). The CDR3 spans 16 residues. Germline V lookup: CDR1 SGDLS, CDR2 YYNGEE. The V gene lost 0 bases and the J gene lost 8 bases, with 20 bases spanning the gap. The CDR3 DNA follows: TGTGCCAGCAGCGTAGCTGGGGGCGGACAGCCTGGGGAAGCTTTCTTT. It yields the protein CASSVAGGGQPGEAFF.

The gene calls are TRBV6-6 and TRBJ2-2, with TRBD1 matching 9 bases. The CDR3 is 14 residues long. Per the germline V gene, CDR1 is MNHNY and CDR2 is SVGAGI (reference sequence). After removal of 2 bases from V and 7 bases from J, the junction contained 2 bases not matched to a gene. CDR3 bases: TGTGCCAGCAGTTACGGACAGGGGATCGGGGAGCTGTTTTTT. Protein: CASSYGQGIGELFF.

This sequence joins TRBV4-3 and TRBJ2-1; TRBD2 might be the D (5 bases). V lost 0 bases and J lost 2, with 11 bases in between. The CDR3 sequence is 16 residues long. In germline, CDR1 is LGHNA, CDR2 YSLEER. CDR3: CASSQEQLGTYNEQFF. The CDR3, as DNA: TGCGCCAGCAGCCAAGAGCAACTAGGCACCTACAATGAGCAGTTCTTC.

This clone was seen just once. The chain couples TRBV7-9 to TRBJ2-7, with a possible D match to TRBD1 (6 bases). Trimming shortened V by 4 bases and J by 1 base, and 11 bases separated the two germline ends. The CDR3 is made up of 14 amino acids. Germline lookup yields CDR1 SEHNR and CDR2 FQNEAQ (reference sequence). The CDR3 DNA sequence: TGTGCCAGCAGCTCCTTCGACAGGTCCTACGAGCAGTACTTC. Protein: CASSSFDRSYEQYF.

The chain joins TRBV4-3 to TRBJ2-5, with 9 positions matching TRBD1. The DNA matches TRBJ2-7 better at its end, which makes the J call doubtful. The V gene's germline CDR1 is LGHNA and CDR2 YSLEER. CDR3 length: 17 amino acids. CDR3 region: CASSPTRQGGKPYEQYF. As DNA, the CDR3 is TGCGCCAGCAGCCCCACTCGACAGGGGGGGAAACCCTACGAGCAGTACTTC.

V gene TRBV5-4 combines with J gene TRBJ2-7; no reliable D call. This CDR3 has 12 residues. Germline loops: CDR1 SGHNT, CDR2 YYREEE (reference sequence). V was pared by 1 base and J by 4 bases, with 6 bases between. This CDR3 is CASSLNRYEQYF. The CDR3 region has the DNA TGTGCCAGCAGCTTGAACAGATACGAGCAGTACTTC.

This sequence joins TRBV29-1 and TRBJ1-2, with D perhaps TRBD1 (5 bases). The CDR3 has 15 residues. V lost 1 base and J 0 bases, leaving 12 bases between the germline ends. Per the germline V gene, CDR1 is SQVTM and CDR2 is ANQGSEA. The CDR3 sequence is CSVEGRALTNYGYTF. DNA for the CDR3: TGCAGCGTTGAAGGCAGGGCCCTCACTAACTATGGCTACACCTTC. The whole variable domain, remainder taken from reference TRBV29-1 and TRBJ1-2, is SAVISQKPSRDICQRGTSLTIQCQVDSQVTMMFWYRQQPGQSLTLIATANQGSEATYESGFVIDKFPISRPNLTFSTLTVSNMSPEDSSIYLCSVEGRALTNYGYTFGSGTRLTVV.

This clone turned up a few times. The chain recombines TRBV9 with TRBJ2-5; perhaps TRBD2 as D (5 bases). The germline CDR1 and CDR2 sequences are SGDLS and YYNGEE. CDR3 length: 14 amino acids. V was pared by 0 bases and J by 4 bases, with 10 bases between. In DNA form, the CDR3 reads TGTGCCAGCAGCGTAGCTCCCCGGGGAGAGACCCAGTACTTC. Translating gives CASSVAPRGETQYF.

With respect to this clone: At the DNA level, this CDR3 is encoded by other sequences in the same sample as well. This chain links TRBV10-3 with TRBJ2-1; 14 nucleotides match TRBD2. The CDR3 length is 15 residues. Trimming took 3 bases from V and 6 from J; bases not matched to a gene: 1. Germline CDR1 and CDR2: ENHRY and SYGVKD. This CDR3 reads CAISDGLAGGNEQFF. In DNA, the CDR3 is TGTGCCATCAGTGATGGACTAGCGGGGGGCAATGAGCAGTTCTTC.

Here the CDR3 DNA reads TGTGCCAGCAGGAAAGCCGGGACTAGCGGGATCTCCGATGAGCAGTTCTTC. This sequence encodes CASRKAGTSGISDEQFF. V is TRBV2 and J is TRBJ2-1; the match to TRBD2 covers 13 bases. Unmatched junction bases numbered 13, after V lost 6 bases and J lost 8 bases. Germline CDR1 reads SNHLY; CDR2 reads FYNNEI. The CDR3 is 17 residues long.

The rearrangement uses TRBV5-1 and TRBJ2-1; D unresolved. Looked up from germline, CDR1 is SGHRS and CDR2 is YFSETQ. This CDR3 spans 15 amino acids. Trimming cost V 4 bases and J 6 bases, with 17 bases left between them. CDR3 in amino acids: CASSLERSAGNEQFF. DNA of the CDR3: TGCGCCAGCAGCCTTGAACGGAGCGCCGGCAATGAGCAGTTCTTC.

This chain joins TRBV7-2 and TRBJ1-2; D is possibly TRBD1 (5 bases). Germline-derived CDR1 and CDR2 are SGHTA and FQGNSA. The V end lost 5 bases, the J end lost 3 bases, and 13 bases lay between the germline ends. This CDR3 is built from 14 residues. The DNA of the CDR3 is TGTGCCAGCAGCCCAGGGCGGGGACACTATGGCTACACCTTC. It yields the protein CASSPGRGHYGYTF.

The gene calls are TRBV28 and TRBJ1-4; 7 bases are a match to TRBD1. The CDR3 runs to 14 residues. Trimming at V came to 8 bases and at J to 6 bases, leaving 9 bases not matched to a gene. Germline V lookup: CDR1 MDHEN, CDR2 SYDVKM. CDR3 protein: CASGLSRGYEKLFF. CDR3 nucleotide sequence: TGTGCCAGCGGGCTGAGCAGGGGGTATGAAAAACTGTTTTTT.

This clone was observed a handful of times. V is TRBV5-1 and J is TRBJ1-1; D is perhaps TRBD1 (6 bases). The V gene's germline CDR1 is SGHRS and CDR2 YFSETQ. The CDR3 runs to 14 residues. Trimming left V 2 bases short and J 8 bases short, with 16 bases between. CDR3 DNA sequence: TGCGCCAGCAGCTTCACCGGGACATCGGAAGAAGCTTTCTTT. This translates into CASSFTGTSEEAFF.

This sequence joins TRBV9 and TRBJ1-1; TRBD1 aligns across 7 bases. The J segment lost 1 base and the V segment lost 3 bases, leaving 9 bases of the junction unmatched. CDR1 and CDR2 from the germline V gene are SGDLS and YYNGEE. The CDR3 covers 16 residues. Here the CDR3 DNA reads TGTGCCAGCAGCGACCTTGGACAGGTTCGGAACACTGAAGCTTTCTTT. Amino acid sequence: CASSDLGQVRNTEAFF.

V gene TRBV30 combines with J gene TRBJ2-7; 9 nucleotides align to TRBD1. V trimming: 3 bases; J trimming: 2 bases; junction bases outside the gene matches: 11. The CDR3 contains 16 residues. Looked up from germline, CDR1 is GTSNPN and CDR2 is SVGIG (reference sequence). The CDR3 bases are TGTGCCTGGAGGGAACCGGGACAGGGAGTCCCCTACGAGCAGTACTTC. Amino acid sequence: CAWREPGQGVPYEQYF.

This clone has only one observation. The rearrangement links TRBV7-9 to TRBJ1-5, with 8 positions matching TRBD1. Trimming cost V 3 bases and J 4 bases; bases outside gene matches: 17. Germline CDR1 is SEHNR and CDR2 is FQNEAQ (reference sequence). The CDR3 totals 19 residues. CDR3 sequence (DNA): TGTGCCAGCAGCTTTGGACAGGGACCCCTTTTTCGAGCGAATCAGCCCCAGCATTTT. It specifies CASSFGQGPLFRANQPQHF.

The sample holds a few counts of this clone. The chain has TRBV2 and TRBJ1-5, with 7 bases identical to TRBD1. The J segment lost 4 bases and the V segment lost 5 bases, leaving 2 bases of the junction unmatched. CDR1 and CDR2 (germline): SNHLY, FYNNEI. The CDR3 is 13 residues long. CDR3 sequence reads: CASSSRGNQPQHF. The CDR3 DNA reads TGTGCCAGCAGTTCCAGGGGGAATCAGCCCCAGCATTTT.